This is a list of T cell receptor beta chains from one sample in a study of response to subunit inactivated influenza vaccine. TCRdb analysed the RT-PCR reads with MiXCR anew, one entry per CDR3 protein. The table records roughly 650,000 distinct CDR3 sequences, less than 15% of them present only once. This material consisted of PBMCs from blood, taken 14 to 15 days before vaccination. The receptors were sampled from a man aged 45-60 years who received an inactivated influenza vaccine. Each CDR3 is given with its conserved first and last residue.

CDR3: CATSADRGSIDTQYF
V: TRBV24-1
J: TRBJ2-3

CDR3: CASSYGRLYNEQFF
V: TRBV6-2/TRBV6-3
J: TRBJ2-1

CDR3: CASSLVGQGNNQQYF
V: TRBV7-2
J: TRBJ2-7

CDR3: CATSNEGTGMRGETQYF
V: TRBV15
J: TRBJ2-5

CDR3: CASSLGASGGFNTQYF
V: TRBV5-1
J: TRBJ2-3

CDR3: CASSLGSGSMYEQFF
V: TRBV12-3/TRBV12-4
J: TRBJ2-1

CDR3: CASRRPPQETQYF
V: TRBV6-6
J: TRBJ2-5

CDR3: CASSVGQGTQPQHF
V: TRBV9
J: TRBJ1-5

CDR3: CTSSWFRGKDTQYF
V: TRBV12-3/TRBV12-4
J: TRBJ2-3

CDR3: CSAKPQWTATNEKLFF
V: TRBV20-1
J: TRBJ1-4

CDR3: CASTHPASYEQYF
V: TRBV28
J: TRBJ2-7

CDR3: CASSLPGVSNQPQHF
V: TRBV7-2
J: TRBJ1-5

CDR3: CASTTGASGRNEQFF
V: TRBV3-1
J: TRBJ2-1

CDR3: CSARQASGTDTQYF
V: TRBV20-1
J: TRBJ2-3

CDR3: CSVCTRESTDTQYF
V: TRBV29-1
J: TRBJ2-3

CDR3: CASSPTTKGNIQYF
V: TRBV27
J: TRBJ2-4

CDR3: CASSEATGGPDTQYF
V: TRBV6-1
J: TRBJ2-3

CDR3: CASSSQSPQPQHF
V: TRBV7-8
J: TRBJ1-5

CDR3: CASSLALLATYNEQFF
V: TRBV7-9
J: TRBJ2-1

CDR3: CSVEGQGLQKFF
V: TRBV29-1
J: TRBJ2-1

CDR3: CAISPQGHQPQHF
V: TRBV10-3
J: TRBJ1-5

CDR3: CASSYPFPGELFF
V: TRBV6-2/TRBV6-3
J: TRBJ2-2

CDR3: CASSFIAGAYEQYF
V: TRBV27
J: TRBJ2-7

CDR3: CASSLAAEWETQYF
V: TRBV7-9
J: TRBJ2-5

CDR3: CASSRRLAGKGSYNEQFF
V: TRBV12-3/TRBV12-4
J: TRBJ2-1

CDR3: CASSIFAGGAYEQYF
V: TRBV19
J: TRBJ2-7

CDR3: CASSVNRDNEQYF
V: TRBV2
J: TRBJ2-7

CDR3: CASSSDRGNTEAFF
V: TRBV6-5
J: TRBJ1-1

CDR3: CASSVGGTSSNEQYF
V: TRBV9
J: TRBJ2-7

CDR3: CASSSWEKNYGYTF
V: TRBV4-1
J: TRBJ1-2

CDR3: CASSNGQDSYEQYF
V: TRBV12-3/TRBV12-4
J: TRBJ2-7

CDR3: CASSYGLAGGHEQFF
V: TRBV6-5
J: TRBJ2-1

CDR3: CASSQDHPGLEKLFF
V: TRBV4-2
J: TRBJ1-4

CDR3: CASSPPLAGVDEQYF
V: TRBV5-1
J: TRBJ2-7

CDR3: CASSLLASDEEQFF
V: TRBV7-2
J: TRBJ2-1

CDR3: CARDRDGHYGYTF
V: TRBV21-1
J: TRBJ1-2

CDR3: CASRDLQYEQYF
V: TRBV28
J: TRBJ2-7